These 7 T cell receptor beta chains came from one sample sequenced in a study of blood T cell repertoires in COVID-19. This table comes from immunoSEQ multiplex PCR, and its TCRdb copy is limited to in-frame clones, with some not included. The sample shows 200,000 to 250,000 clones, about nine tenths of them seen only once. Sequencing was performed on peripheral blood. Receptors originate from a woman aged 55-70 years with acute or convalescent COVID-19.

This chain joins TRBV29-1 and TRBJ1-1; D is unresolved. The germline V and J ends were trimmed by 8 bases and 0 bases, with 13 bases remaining between them. This CDR3 is 13 amino acids long. Germline V gene sequence: CDR1 SQVTM, CDR2 ANQGSEA. CDR3 DNA: TGCAGCCTTCGGGGAGTCCTGAACACTGAAGCTTTCTTT. Translated: CSLRGVLNTEAFF.

The chain is built from TRBV10-2 and TRBJ1-2; 7 positions match TRBD1. V shed 3 bases, J shed 6 bases, and the junction held 10 bases outside the gene matches. The CDR3 sequence is 15 residues long. Germline loops: CDR1 WSHSY, CDR2 SAAADI. The CDR3 spells CASSDSSTGTNGYTF. CDR3 bases: TGCGCCAGCAGTGACTCCTCGACAGGGACCAATGGCTACACCTTC.

The chain couples TRBV30 to TRBJ2-7; TRBD1 matches 9 bases. CDR1 and CDR2 (germline): GTSNPN, SVGIG (reference sequence). The CDR3 runs 15 residues. V gave up 5 bases and J gave up 2 bases; unmatched junction bases: 10. The CDR3 region has the DNA TGTGCCTGGTTGAGCCGGACAGGGGTGACCTACGAGCAGTACTTC. Translation: CAWLSRTGVTYEQYF.

The V call is TRBV7-9, the J call TRBJ2-3; 10 bases are shared with TRBD2. The length of the CDR3 is 16 residues. In germline, CDR1 is SEHNR, CDR2 FQNEAQ (reference sequence). V dropped 3 bases and J dropped 2; count of bases not matched to a gene: 5. The DNA for the CDR3 is TGTGCCAGCAGCTTCCGGACTAGCGGTATCACAGATACGCAGTATTTT. Protein product: CASSFRTSGITDTQYF. Drawing the rest from reference TRBV7-9 and TRBJ2-3, the complete variable domain is DTGVSQNPRHKITKRGQNVTFRCDPISEHNRLYWYRQTLGQGPEFLTYFQNEAQLEKSRLLSDRFSAERPKGSFSTLEIQRTEQGDSAMYLCASSFRTSGITDTQYFGPGTRLTVL.

The chain links TRBV4-2 to TRBJ2-5, with 11 positions matching TRBD2. V shed 0 bases and J 1 base; nucleotides not matched to a gene: 1. The CDR3 consists of 16 residues. The germline V gene has CDR1 LGHNA and CDR2 YNFKEQ. For the CDR3, the DNA is TGTGCCAGCAGCCAAGATCTAGCGGGGGGCCAAGAGACCCAGTACTTC. It yields the protein CASSQDLAGGQETQYF.

The J gene is TRBJ1-4, the V gene TRBV6-5; no definite D call. Trimming took 0 bases from V and 3 from J, leaving 8 bases between them. CDR3 length: 15 residues. The germline V gene has CDR1 MNHEY and CDR2 SVGAGI. CDR3: CASSYSTRANEKLFF. The CDR3 DNA reads TGTGCCAGCAGTTACTCCACGAGGGCTAATGAAAAACTGTTTTTT.

V gene TRBV21-1 combines with J gene TRBJ1-1; the DNA was not used to check the table's D call, TRBD1. TRBV21-1 is a pseudogene segment. The CDR3 runs 14 residues. The CDR3 is CASSLRDKNTEAFF. The CDR3 bases are TGTGCCAGCAGCCTCCGGGACAAGAACACTGAAGCTTTCTTT.